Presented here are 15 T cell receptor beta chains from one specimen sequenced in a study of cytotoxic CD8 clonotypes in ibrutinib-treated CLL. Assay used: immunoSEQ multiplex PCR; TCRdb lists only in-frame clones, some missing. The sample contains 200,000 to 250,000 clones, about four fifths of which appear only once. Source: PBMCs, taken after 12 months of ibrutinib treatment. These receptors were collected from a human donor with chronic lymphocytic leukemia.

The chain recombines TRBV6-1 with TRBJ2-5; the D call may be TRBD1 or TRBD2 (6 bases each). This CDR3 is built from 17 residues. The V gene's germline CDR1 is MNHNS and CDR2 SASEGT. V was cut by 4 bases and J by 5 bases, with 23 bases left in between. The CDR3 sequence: CASSGRDNSFRGETQYF. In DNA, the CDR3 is TGTGCCAGCAGTGGCCGGGACAACTCATTCCGGGGGGAGACCCAGTACTTC.

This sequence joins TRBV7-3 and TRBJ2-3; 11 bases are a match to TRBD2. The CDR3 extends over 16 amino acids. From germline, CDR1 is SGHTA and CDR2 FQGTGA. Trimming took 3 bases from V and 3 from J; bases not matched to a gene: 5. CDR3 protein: CASSFSGGAGTDTQYF. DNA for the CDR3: TGTGCCAGCAGCTTTAGCGGGGGGGCCGGGACAGATACGCAGTATTTT.

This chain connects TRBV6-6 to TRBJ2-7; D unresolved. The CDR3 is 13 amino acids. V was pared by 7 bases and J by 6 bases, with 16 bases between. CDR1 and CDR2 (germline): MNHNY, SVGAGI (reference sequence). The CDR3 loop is CASKPGTGLEQYF. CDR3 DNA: TGTGCCAGCAAGCCGGGCACCGGGCTCGAGCAGTACTTC.

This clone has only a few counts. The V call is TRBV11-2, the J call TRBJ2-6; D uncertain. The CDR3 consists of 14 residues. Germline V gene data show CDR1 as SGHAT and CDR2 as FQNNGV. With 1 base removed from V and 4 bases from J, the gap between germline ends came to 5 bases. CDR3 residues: CASSLGYGANVLTF. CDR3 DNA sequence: TGTGCCAGCAGCTTAGGGTACGGGGCCAACGTCCTGACTTTC.

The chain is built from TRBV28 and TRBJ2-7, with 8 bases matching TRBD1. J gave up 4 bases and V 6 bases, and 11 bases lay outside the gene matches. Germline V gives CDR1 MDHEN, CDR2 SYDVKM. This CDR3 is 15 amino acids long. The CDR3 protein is CASSHSTGDGYEQYF. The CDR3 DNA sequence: TGTGCCAGCAGCCACTCGACAGGGGATGGATACGAGCAGTACTTC.

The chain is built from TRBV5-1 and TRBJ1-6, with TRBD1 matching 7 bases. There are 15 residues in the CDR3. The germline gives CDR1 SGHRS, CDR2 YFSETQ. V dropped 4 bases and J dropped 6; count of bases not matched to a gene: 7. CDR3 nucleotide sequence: TGCGCCAGCAGCCGGGACAGCCCTATTAATTCACCCCTCCACTTT. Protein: CASSRDSPINSPLHF.

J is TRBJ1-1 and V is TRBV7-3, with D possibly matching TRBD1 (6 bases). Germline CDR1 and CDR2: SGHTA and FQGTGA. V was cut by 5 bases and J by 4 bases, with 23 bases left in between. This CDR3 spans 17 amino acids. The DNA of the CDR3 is TGTGCCAGCAGCCCGAACCCCACGATCCGAGGGGGCACTGAAGCTTTCTTT. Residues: CASSPNPTIRGGTEAFF.

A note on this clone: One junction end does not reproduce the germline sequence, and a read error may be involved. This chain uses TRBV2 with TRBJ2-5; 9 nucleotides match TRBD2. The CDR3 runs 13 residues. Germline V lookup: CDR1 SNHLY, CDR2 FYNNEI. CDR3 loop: CASSEAGTSFPDF. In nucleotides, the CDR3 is TGTGCCAGCAGCGAAGCCGGGACTAGCTTCCCTGACTTC.

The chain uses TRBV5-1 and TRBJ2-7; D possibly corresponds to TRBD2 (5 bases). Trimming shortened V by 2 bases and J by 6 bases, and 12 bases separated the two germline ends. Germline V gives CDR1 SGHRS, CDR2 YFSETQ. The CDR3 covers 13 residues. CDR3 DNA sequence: TGCGCCAGCAGCTTCAAGGGAGTGGGCGAGCAGTACTTC. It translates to CASSFKGVGEQYF.

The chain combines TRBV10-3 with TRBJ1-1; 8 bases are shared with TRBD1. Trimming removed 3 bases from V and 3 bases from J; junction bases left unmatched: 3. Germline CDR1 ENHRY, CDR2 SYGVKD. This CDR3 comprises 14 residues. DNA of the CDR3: TGTGCCATCAGTGACGGGACAGGCTACACTGAAGCTTTCTTT. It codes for CAISDGTGYTEAFF.

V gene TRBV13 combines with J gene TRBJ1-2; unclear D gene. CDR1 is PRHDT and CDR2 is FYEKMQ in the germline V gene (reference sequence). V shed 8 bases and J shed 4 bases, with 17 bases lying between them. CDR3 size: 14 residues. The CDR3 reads CASPPLGGSYGYTF. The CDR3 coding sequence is TGTGCCAGCCCCCCGCTCGGAGGTAGCTATGGCTACACCTTC.

The CDR3 loop reads CASRPGPKSYEQYF. The DNA of the CDR3 is TGTGCCAGCAGACCGGGACCGAAGTCCTACGAGCAGTACTTC. V is TRBV27 and J is TRBJ2-7; tentatively, D is TRBD1 or TRBD2 (5 bases each). CDR1 is MNHEY and CDR2 is SMNVEV in the germline V gene (reference sequence). V gave up 6 bases and J gave up 1 base, with 13 bases separating them. The CDR3 runs 14 residues.

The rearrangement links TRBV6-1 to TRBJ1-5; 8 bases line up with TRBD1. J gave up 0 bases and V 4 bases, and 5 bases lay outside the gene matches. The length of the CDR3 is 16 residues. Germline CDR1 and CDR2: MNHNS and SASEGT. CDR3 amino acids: CASSGLDRASNQPQHF. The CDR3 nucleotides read TGTGCCAGCAGTGGCCTGGACAGGGCTAGCAATCAGCCCCAGCATTTT.

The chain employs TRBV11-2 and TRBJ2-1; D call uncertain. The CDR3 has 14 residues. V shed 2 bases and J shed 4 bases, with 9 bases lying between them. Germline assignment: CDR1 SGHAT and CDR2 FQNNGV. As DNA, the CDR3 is TGTGCCAGCAGCTTATCAGACGTATACAATGAGCAGTTCTTC. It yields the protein CASSLSDVYNEQFF.

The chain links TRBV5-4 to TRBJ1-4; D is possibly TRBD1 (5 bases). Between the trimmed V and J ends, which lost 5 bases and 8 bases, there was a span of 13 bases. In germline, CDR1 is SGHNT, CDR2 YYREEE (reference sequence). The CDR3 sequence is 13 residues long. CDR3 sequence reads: CASRRDPGEKLFF. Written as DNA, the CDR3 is TGTGCCAGCAGGCGGGACCCCGGAGAAAAACTGTTTTTT. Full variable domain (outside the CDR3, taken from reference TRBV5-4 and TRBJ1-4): ETGVTQSPTHLIKTRGQQVTLRCSSQSGHNTVSWYQQALGQGPQFIFQYYREEENGRGNFPPRFSGLQFPNYSSELNVNALELDDSALYLCASRRDPGEKLFFGSGTQLSVL.